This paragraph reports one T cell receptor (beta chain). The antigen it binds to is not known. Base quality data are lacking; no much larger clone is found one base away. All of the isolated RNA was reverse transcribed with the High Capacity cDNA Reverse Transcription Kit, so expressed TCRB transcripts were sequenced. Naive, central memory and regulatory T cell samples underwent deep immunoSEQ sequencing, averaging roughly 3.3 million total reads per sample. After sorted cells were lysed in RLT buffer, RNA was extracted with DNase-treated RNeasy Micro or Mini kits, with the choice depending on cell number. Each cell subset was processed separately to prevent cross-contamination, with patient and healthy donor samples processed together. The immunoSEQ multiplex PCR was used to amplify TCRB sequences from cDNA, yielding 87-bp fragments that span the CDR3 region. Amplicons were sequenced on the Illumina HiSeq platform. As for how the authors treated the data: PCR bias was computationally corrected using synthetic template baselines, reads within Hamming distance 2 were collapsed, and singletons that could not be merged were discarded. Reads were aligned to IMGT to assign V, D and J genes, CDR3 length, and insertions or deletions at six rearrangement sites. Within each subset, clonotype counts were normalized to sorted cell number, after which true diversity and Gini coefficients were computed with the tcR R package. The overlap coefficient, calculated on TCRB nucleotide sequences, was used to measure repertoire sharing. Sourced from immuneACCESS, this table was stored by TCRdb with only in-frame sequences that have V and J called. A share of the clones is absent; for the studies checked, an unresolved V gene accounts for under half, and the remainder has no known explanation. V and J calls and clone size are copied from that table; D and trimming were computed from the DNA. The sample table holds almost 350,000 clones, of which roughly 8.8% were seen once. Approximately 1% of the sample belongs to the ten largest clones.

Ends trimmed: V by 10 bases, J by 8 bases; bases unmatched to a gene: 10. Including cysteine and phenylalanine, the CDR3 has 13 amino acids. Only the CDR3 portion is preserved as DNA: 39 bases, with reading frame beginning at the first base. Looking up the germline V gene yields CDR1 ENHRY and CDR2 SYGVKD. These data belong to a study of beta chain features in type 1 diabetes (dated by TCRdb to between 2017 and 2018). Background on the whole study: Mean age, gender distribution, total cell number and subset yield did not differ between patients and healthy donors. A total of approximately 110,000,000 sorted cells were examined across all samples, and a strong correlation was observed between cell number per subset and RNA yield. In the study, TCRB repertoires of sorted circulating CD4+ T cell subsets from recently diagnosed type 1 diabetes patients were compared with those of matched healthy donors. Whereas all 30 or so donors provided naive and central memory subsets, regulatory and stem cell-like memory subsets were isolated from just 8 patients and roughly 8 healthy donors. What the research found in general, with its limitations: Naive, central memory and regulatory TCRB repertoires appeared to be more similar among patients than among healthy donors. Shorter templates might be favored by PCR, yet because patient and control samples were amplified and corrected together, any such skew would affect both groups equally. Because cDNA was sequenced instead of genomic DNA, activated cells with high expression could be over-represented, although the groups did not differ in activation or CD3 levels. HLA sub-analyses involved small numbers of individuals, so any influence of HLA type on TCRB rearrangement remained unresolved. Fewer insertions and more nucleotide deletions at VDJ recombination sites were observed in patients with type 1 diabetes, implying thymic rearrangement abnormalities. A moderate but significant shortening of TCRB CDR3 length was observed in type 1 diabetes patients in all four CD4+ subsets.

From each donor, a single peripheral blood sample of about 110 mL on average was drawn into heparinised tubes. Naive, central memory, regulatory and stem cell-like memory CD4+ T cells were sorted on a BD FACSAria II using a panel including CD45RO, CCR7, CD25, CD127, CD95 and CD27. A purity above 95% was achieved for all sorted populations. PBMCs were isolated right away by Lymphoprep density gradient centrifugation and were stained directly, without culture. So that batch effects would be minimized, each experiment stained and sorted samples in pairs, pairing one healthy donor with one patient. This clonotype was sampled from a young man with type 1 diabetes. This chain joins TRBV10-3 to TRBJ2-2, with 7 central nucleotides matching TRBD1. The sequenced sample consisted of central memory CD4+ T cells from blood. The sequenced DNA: TGTGCCACGAACCGGGACAGATCTGGGGAGCTGTTTTTT. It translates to CATNRDRSGELFF.